The TCR beta chain described here comes from a study of circulating and synovial CD4+ cells in juvenile arthritis. Findings and caveats of the study: These blood cells shared more CDR3 sequences with synovium than bulk blood. CPL and bulk CD4 samples differed at least tenfold in T cell genomes. Measured synovium overlap likely understates the true shared repertoire. Vbeta family usage analysis did not detect the pathogenic-like versus bulk difference.

Of note for this clone: Its antigen remains unidentified.

Libraries were prepared by immunoSEQ multiplex PCR; TCRdb keeps only in-frame clonotypes and omits some of them. This sample has under 35,000 clones, with less than 97% found just once. This clonotype was sampled from a human donor with juvenile idiopathic arthritis. The sample was CD4+ T cells from blood.

The CDR3 here is CASSPVRGQGLNYGYTF. For the CDR3, the DNA is TGTGCCAGCAGCCCCGTCCGGGGACAGGGCCTTAACTATGGCTACACCTTC. V gene TRBV7-6 combines with J gene TRBJ1-2, with TRBD1 matching over 9 bases. Germline-derived CDR1 and CDR2 are SGHVS and FNYEAQ. The V and J ends lost 5 bases and 1 base, in that order; junction bases with no gene match: 11. CDR3 length equals 17 residues.